The clone carrying this T cell receptor (beta chain) was detected ten times or more. The template for TCR beta VDJ and CDR3 sequence profiling was genomic DNA. One entry per CDR3 protein, called by TCRdb with MiXCR from the reads. The sample records about 210,000 distinct CDR3 sequences, over 60% being singletons. Germline trimming cut 5 bases from V and 3 bases from J; bases unmatched to any gene: 7. CDR3 size: 14 residues. From germline, CDR1 is LNHDA and CDR2 SQIVND (reference sequence). This record comes from a study of CD8+CD57+ T cells in acquired aplastic anemia. Study information: CD4+ and CD8+ cells, once sorted, gave DNA averaging around 3.4 ug.

The specimen sequenced was sorted CD4+, CD8+, or CD8+CD57+ T cells (not recorded which) from PBMCs. The rearrangement uses TRBV19 and TRBJ2-7, with TRBD2 identical over 7 bases. The sequence was obtained from a human donor in good health. As DNA, the CDR3 is TGTGCCAGTAGTTGGAGGGAGGGAGACTACGAGCAGTACTTC. Protein product: CASSWREGDYEQYF. The whole variable domain, remainder taken from reference TRBV19 and TRBJ2-7, is DGGITQSPKYLFRKEGQNVTLSCEQNLNHDAMYWYRQDPGQGLRLIYYSQIVNDFQKGDIAEGYSVSREKKESFPLTVTSAQKNPTAFYLCASSWREGDYEQYFGPGTRLTVT.